This TCR beta chain was found in a study of CD8 T cells in Susac syndrome. RNA in amounts of roughly 0.45 to 1 ug was reverse transcribed with random hexamers. The method of amplification for TCR beta CDR3 was immunoSEQ multiplex PCR, covering 54 Vbeta and 13 Jbeta. MiXCR, applied by TCRdb to the immunoSEQ multiplex PCR reads, yields one record per CDR3 protein. Of 150,000 to 200,000 distinct CDR3 sequences in the sample, roughly 94% are singletons; the top ten hold 0.1%. The CDR3 extends over 14 amino acids. V was clipped by 2 bases and J by 7 bases; unmatched bases: 2. CD8+ and CD4+ T cells taken from blood had their TCR beta sequenced. Controls were healthy donors chosen to match patients in age and sex.

The chain couples TRBV12-3 or TRBV12-4 to TRBJ2-2; 9 bases fit TRBD2. Sequencing input: CD4+ T cells from PBMCs. The TCR was taken from a human donor in good health. CDR3 sequence: CASSLSSGVGELFF. In DNA form, the CDR3 reads TGTGCCAGCAGTTTATCTAGCGGGGTCGGGGAGCTGTTTTTT.